In this sample, the clone carrying this TCR beta chain turned up a few times. Its matching antigen is unknown. The source of the sample is a study of blood T cells in healthy people across ages. Germline V lookup: CDR1 SGHTA, CDR2 FQGNSA. This CDR3 comprises 15 residues. J was trimmed by 11 bases and V by 5 bases; bases with no gene match: 13. Study results and limitations: Long-lived donors had more naive CD4+ cells and higher diversity than aged donors. With age, beta diversity per million T cells declined roughly linearly, significantly by around 43.

A second 7 to 11 cycle PCR used barcoded and J-beta primers. In TCRdb, the 5' RACE reads were re-called with MiXCR into one record per CDR3 protein. Of 650,000 to 1,000,000 distinct CDR3 sequences in the sample, under 40% are singletons; the top ten hold 10% to 15%. Sequenced input: blood. The chain uses TRBV7-2 and TRBJ2-5; 11 nucleotides align to TRBD2. This TCR was sampled from a man aged 18 to 29 in good health. CDR3 region: CASSLTSGGGNEQYF. The CDR3 DNA is TGTGCCAGCAGCCTAACTAGCGGGGGCGGGAATGAGCAGTACTTC.